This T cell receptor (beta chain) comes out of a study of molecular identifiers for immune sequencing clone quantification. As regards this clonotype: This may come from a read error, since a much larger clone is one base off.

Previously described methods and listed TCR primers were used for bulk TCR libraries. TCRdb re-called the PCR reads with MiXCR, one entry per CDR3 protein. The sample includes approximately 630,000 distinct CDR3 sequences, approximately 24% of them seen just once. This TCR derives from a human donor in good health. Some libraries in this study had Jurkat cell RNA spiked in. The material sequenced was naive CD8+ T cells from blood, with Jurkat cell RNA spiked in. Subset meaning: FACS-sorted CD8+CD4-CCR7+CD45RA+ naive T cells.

The CDR3 DNA sequence: TGCAGTGCTGCGACTGGCGGGGAAGTGCAAGAGACCCAGTACTTC. This sequence encodes CSAATGGEVQETQYF. This chain connects TRBV20-1 to TRBJ2-5, with D possibly TRBD2 on 6 matching bases. The CDR3 length is 15 residues. CDR1 and CDR2 from the germline V gene are DFQATT and SNEGSKA (reference sequence). With 5 bases removed from V and 2 bases from J, the gap between germline ends came to 18 bases.